These T cell receptor beta chains were read from a single sample in a study of lymphopenia after photon versus proton radiotherapy. Clones were sequenced by immunoSEQ multiplex PCR, and TCRdb holds only the in-frame ones, with some missing. This sample has about 20,000 clones, with roughly 90% found just once. Source: peripheral blood, taken from a patient treated with photon-based radiotherapy. The receptor source for this set is a woman in her forties with cholangiocarcinoma. The CDR3 runs from the conserved cysteine through the conserved F or W. D genes are given only for firm matches. Where a row states a size, it is once, few, many or the class of an expanded clone; other rows omit it.

CDR3 protein	CDR3 DNA	J gene	clone size	D gene	V gene
CASSIRGAQNTEAFF	TGTGCCAGCAGCATCAGGGGGGCGCAGAACACTGAAGCTTTCTTT	TRBJ1-1	once	TRBD1	TRBV5-3
CASSLPPLGPESSGNTIYF	TGCGCCAGCAGCTTGCCCCCCCTTGGTCCGGAATCTTCTGGAAACACCATATATTTT	TRBJ1-3	.	.	TRBV5-1
CASSHNQGYEQYF	TGTGCCAGCAGTCATAACCAGGGGTACGAGCAGTACTTC	TRBJ2-7	.	.	TRBV27
CASSFNPYNEQFF	TGTGCCAGCAGCTTTAATCCGTACAATGAGCAGTTCTTC	TRBJ2-1	once	.	TRBV5-6
CASSSPFDLAASYNEQFF	TGTGCCAGCAGCTCCCCCTTCGATTTAGCGGCTTCCTACAATGAGCAGTTCTTC	TRBJ2-1	.	.	TRBV5-4
CASSIGVGTLYGYTF	TGTGCCAGTAGTATAGGGGTAGGGACCCTCTATGGCTACACCTTC	TRBJ1-2	few	.	TRBV19
CASSLVAGNNEQFF	TGCGCCAGCAGCTTGGTGGCAGGGAACAATGAGCAGTTCTTC	TRBJ2-1	.	.	TRBV5-1
CSVDLGPSQPQHF	TGCAGCGTTGACCTGGGACCCAGTCAGCCCCAGCATTTT	TRBJ1-5	.	.	TRBV29-1
CASRARHEQFF	TGTGCCAGCCGGGCCCGGCATGAGCAGTTCTTC	TRBJ2-1	.	.	TRBV2
CASRRDFRQETQYF	TGTGCCAGCAGACGGGACTTCCGACAAGAGACCCAGTACTTC	TRBJ2-5	.	.	TRBV2
CASRDRGSSPLHF	TGTGCCAGCCGGGACAGGGGGAGTTCACCCCTCCACTTT	TRBJ1-6	once	TRBD1	TRBV6-1
CASSFGGATETQYF	TGTGCCAGCAGCTTCGGGGGCGCGACGGAGACCCAGTACTTC	TRBJ2-5	.	.	TRBV6-6
CASSPSGSSTGGRTEAFF	TGTGCCAGCTCACCAAGTGGGAGCTCGACAGGGGGACGCACTGAAGCTTTCTTT	TRBJ1-1	.	TRBD1	TRBV18
CASSPKWQRGTTNEKLFF	TGCGCCAGCAGCCCTAAATGGCAGCGAGGTACAACTAATGAAAAACTGTTTTTT	TRBJ1-4	.	.	TRBV5-1
CASSSREGLGNEQYF	TGTGCCAGCAGTTCAAGGGAGGGATTAGGAAACGAGCAGTACTTC	TRBJ2-7	.	TRBD2	TRBV7-8
CASSDQGMGGTEAFF	TGCGCCAGCAGCGATCAGGGGATGGGGGGCACTGAAGCTTTCTTT	TRBJ1-1	.	.	TRBV5-1
CASSLEPRQPQHF	TGTGCCAGCAGCTTAGAGCCGAGACAGCCCCAGCATTTT	TRBJ1-5	.	.	TRBV7-2
CASSLALRDYGYTF	TGTGCCAGCAGCTTAGCCCTCCGGGACTATGGCTACACCTTC	TRBJ1-2	.	.	TRBV11-2
CASSVESAGELFF	TGTGCCAGCAGCGTAGAGAGCGCCGGGGAGCTGTTTTTT	TRBJ2-2	few	.	TRBV9
CASSLVVGTSGTDTQYF	TGCGCCAGCAGCTTGGTCGTCGGGACTAGCGGGACAGATACGCAGTATTTT	TRBJ2-3	.	TRBD2	TRBV5-1
CASSFESSPLHF	TGTGCCAGCAGCTTTGAATCCTCACCCCTCCACTTT	TRBJ1-6	once	.	TRBV5-6
CASSVDLSTDTQYF	TGTGCCAGCAGCGTAGACCTTAGCACAGATACGCAGTATTTT	TRBJ2-3	.	.	TRBV9
CASSSGQGDPEAFF	TGTGCCAGCAGCTCTGGACAGGGGGACCCTGAAGCTTTCTTT	TRBJ1-1	.	TRBD1	TRBV5-4
CASSLRGSTNYGYTF	TGCGCCAGCAGCTTAAGGGGCAGTACTAACTATGGCTACACCTTC	TRBJ1-2	.	.	TRBV5-1
CASSFLGAATDTQYF	TGTGCCAGCAGCTTTTTGGGGGCGGCCACAGATACGCAGTATTTT	TRBJ2-3	.	.	TRBV5-6
CASSGTSGGETQYF	TGTGCCAGCAGCGGGACTAGCGGGGGGGAGACCCAGTACTTC	TRBJ2-5	once	TRBD2	TRBV9
CAWSLSGNQPQHF	TGTGCCTGGAGTCTGTCTGGCAATCAGCCCCAGCATTTT	TRBJ1-5	.	.	TRBV30
CASSLEKGRGTEAFF	TGTGCCAGCAGCTTAGAGAAGGGAAGGGGCACTGAAGCTTTCTTT	TRBJ1-1	.	.	TRBV11-2
CASSETGVGTDTQYF	TGCGCCAGCAGTGAAACAGGGGTCGGCACAGATACGCAGTATTTT	TRBJ2-3	.	TRBD1	TRBV10-1
CASSTLWNEQFF	TGTGCCAGCAGTACCCTATGGAATGAGCAGTTCTTC	TRBJ2-1	.	.	TRBV6-5
CASGNDNYGYTF	TGCGCCAGCGGGAATGATAACTATGGCTACACCTTC	TRBJ1-2	.	.	TRBV5-1
CASSLMGDTQYF	TGTGCCAGCAGCTTAATGGGCGATACGCAGTATTTT	TRBJ2-3	once	.	TRBV7-3
CASSLAFTSGVNNEQFF	TGTGCCAGCAGCTTAGCCTTTACTTCAGGGGTCAACAATGAGCAGTTCTTC	TRBJ2-1	.	.	TRBV11-1
CASSAQGTNEKLFF	TGTGCCAGCAGTGCACAGGGCACTAATGAAAAACTGTTTTTT	TRBJ1-4	.	.	TRBV6-1
CASSLGAGTEAFF	TGTGCCAGCAGTTTAGGGGCGGGGACTGAAGCTTTCTTT	TRBJ1-1	.	.	TRBV27
CASSLSSSGAKRPNEQFF	TGTGCCAGCAGCTTGAGTTCGAGCGGGGCGAAGCGGCCCAATGAGCAGTTCTTC	TRBJ2-1	.	TRBD2	TRBV5-6
CASSSGQGEQPQHF	TGTGCCAGCAGTAGCGGACAGGGAGAACAGCCCCAGCATTTT	TRBJ1-5	.	TRBD1	TRBV28
CASSLAYEQYF	TGCGCCAGCAGCTTGGCCTACGAGCAGTACTTC	TRBJ2-7	.	.	TRBV5-1
CASSVGDGQPQHF	TGTGCCAGCAGCGTGGGGGACGGTCAGCCCCAGCATTTT	TRBJ1-5	.	.	TRBV9
CASSYSAGYYEQYF	TGTGCCAGCAGTTACTCGGCGGGGTACTACGAGCAGTACTTC	TRBJ2-7	.	.	TRBV6-5
CASSLFPYQPQHF	TGTGCCAGCAGTTTATTCCCCTATCAGCCCCAGCATTTT	TRBJ1-5	.	.	TRBV27
CASSADRGNQPQHF	TGTGCCAGCAGCGCAGACAGGGGGAATCAGCCCCAGCATTTT	TRBJ1-5	.	TRBD1	TRBV13
CASGQGLNGYTF	TGTGCCAGCGGACAGGGGCTGAACGGCTACACCTTC	TRBJ1-2	.	TRBD1	TRBV6-1
CASTSRAQGTEAFF	TGTGCCAGCACCTCCCGGGCTCAGGGGACTGAAGCTTTCTTT	TRBJ1-1	.	.	TRBV5-5
CASSATDPYEQYF	TGTGCCAGCAGCGCAACTGACCCTTACGAGCAGTACTTC	TRBJ2-7	.	.	TRBV9
CACRDRGYNEQFF	TGTGCCTGCCGGGACAGGGGCTACAATGAGCAGTTCTTC	TRBJ2-1	.	TRBD1	TRBV30
CASSSMIYGYTF	TGTGCCAGCAGCTCAATGATTTATGGCTACACCTTC	TRBJ1-2	.	.	TRBV7-2
CASSLSGTKETQYF	TGTGCCAGCAGTCTCTCGGGGACAAAAGAGACCCAGTACTTC	TRBJ2-5	.	.	TRBV6-6
CASRAFGTGQETQYF	TGTGCCAGCAGAGCCTTCGGGACAGGCCAAGAGACCCAGTACTTC	TRBJ2-5	.	TRBD1	TRBV7-2
CASSSGTSGVGVNEQFF	TGCGCCAGCAGCTCCGGGACTAGCGGGGTTGGAGTCAATGAGCAGTTCTTC	TRBJ2-1	.	TRBD2	TRBV5-1
CASSLVVQGPAGELFF	TGCGCCAGCAGCTTGGTCGTACAGGGACCGGCCGGGGAGCTGTTTTTT	TRBJ2-2	once	.	TRBV5-1
CASSLNGQGIPGELFF	TGTGCCAGCAGCTTGAACGGACAGGGTATCCCCGGGGAGCTGTTTTTT	TRBJ2-2	.	TRBD1	TRBV7-2